A selection of T cell receptor beta chains follows, all from one sample in a study of technical replicates of blood from a handful of donors. Sequencing was performed with immunoSEQ multiplex PCR; in TCRdb, only in-frame clones are kept and a portion is missing. The table has some 70,000 clones, less than 98% seen once. Source material: T cells isolated from PBMCs. Receptors originate from a human donor in good health. Each CDR3 is given with its conserved first and last residue. A D gene is named only where the DNA matches it firmly.

d_gene: -; j_gene: TRBJ1-5; v_gene: TRBV12-5; CDR3nt: TGTGCTAGTGGTCAGGGTAGCAATCAGCCCCAGCATTTT; CDR3aa: CASGQGSNQPQHF
d_gene: -; j_gene: TRBJ2-7; v_gene: TRBV4-1; CDR3nt: TGCGCCAGCAGCCAAAAAGGACGGGAGCCCTACGAGCAGTACTTC; CDR3aa: CASSQKGREPYEQYF
d_gene: -; j_gene: TRBJ1-2; v_gene: TRBV5-4; CDR3nt: TGTGCCAGCAGCCTAGGAGACGAGGGCTACACCTTC; CDR3aa: CASSLGDEGYTF
d_gene: -; j_gene: TRBJ1-1; v_gene: TRBV5-1; CDR3nt: TGCGCCAGCAGCGCAGGCCCAATTAGGAACACTGAAGCTTTCTTT; CDR3aa: CASSAGPIRNTEAFF
d_gene: TRBD1; j_gene: TRBJ2-2; v_gene: TRBV28; CDR3nt: TGTGCCAGCAGGATTCCAACCCCCCGGGACAGGGGGCGCTTAACAACCGGGGAGCTGTTTTTT; CDR3aa: CASRIPTPRDRGRLTTGELFF
d_gene: -; j_gene: TRBJ2-1; v_gene: TRBV5-4; CDR3nt: TGTGCCAGCAGCTTGGGGGGGCTAGCGGCCTACAATGAGCAGTTCTTC; CDR3aa: CASSLGGLAAYNEQFF
d_gene: TRBD1; j_gene: TRBJ1-2; v_gene: TRBV30; CDR3nt: TGTGCCTGGACAGGACAGGGGGTGGAGGGCTACACCTTC; CDR3aa: CAWTGQGVEGYTF
d_gene: TRBD1; j_gene: TRBJ1-4; v_gene: TRBV9; CDR3nt: TGTGCCAGCAGCGTAGATCCAGGGGGAACTAATGAAAAACTGTTTTTT; CDR3aa: CASSVDPGGTNEKLFF
d_gene: -; j_gene: TRBJ2-2; v_gene: TRBV6-1; CDR3nt: TGTGCCAGCAGTGAAGAACTAGCTACCGGAGGGGAGCTGTTTTTT; CDR3aa: CASSEELATGGELFF
d_gene: -; j_gene: TRBJ1-5; v_gene: TRBV5-1; CDR3nt: TGCGCCAGCAGCTTTGGGGAGTTCAATCAGCCCCAGCATTTT; CDR3aa: CASSFGEFNQPQHF
d_gene: TRBD1; j_gene: TRBJ2-7; v_gene: TRBV18; CDR3nt: TGTGCCAGCTCCCTCGGCGGGACAGGGTATTACGAGCAGTACTTC; CDR3aa: CASSLGGTGYYEQYF
d_gene: TRBD1; j_gene: TRBJ1-4; v_gene: TRBV14; CDR3nt: TGTGCCAGCAGCCATCCGGGACAGGGGAATGAAAAACTGTTTTTT; CDR3aa: CASSHPGQGNEKLFF
d_gene: -; j_gene: TRBJ1-4; v_gene: TRBV15; CDR3nt: TGTGCCACCAGCAGGGATTACAGGGTTTCAGTTGAAAAACTGTTTTTT; CDR3aa: CATSRDYRVSVEKLFF
d_gene: -; j_gene: TRBJ2-1; v_gene: TRBV6-6; CDR3nt: TGTGCCAGCTCTTCTCACAATGAGCAGTTCTTC; CDR3aa: CASSSHNEQFF